Presented here are 21 T cell receptor beta chains from one specimen sequenced in a study of T cell responses to AZD1222 COVID-19 vaccine. Measured with immunoSEQ multiplex PCR; TCRdb has only the in-frame clones, and not every one. The table has under 150,000 clones, about 90% seen once. This material consisted of peripheral blood, taken on day 0 of AZD1222 vaccination. These receptors were taken from an adult in good health.

This rearrangement joins TRBV18 to TRBJ1-1, with D uncertain. The CDR3 covers 14 residues. V was clipped by 3 bases and J by 3 bases, with 11 bases between them. The germline CDR1 and CDR2 sequences are KGHSH and LQKENI. In DNA form, the CDR3 reads TGTGCCAGCTCACCGAACTATCTAGACACTGAAGCTTTCTTT. This sequence encodes CASSPNYLDTEAFF.

The chain couples TRBV5-1 to TRBJ2-5; D unclear. Germline V gene sequence: CDR1 SGHRS, CDR2 YFSETQ. The V and J ends lost 0 bases and 7 bases respectively, with 10 bases between them. The CDR3 consists of 13 residues. CDR3 bases: TGCGCCAGCAGCTTGGCGAGAGAGTTGACCCAGTACTTC. Its translation is CASSLARELTQYF. Based on the CDR3 plus reference TRBV5-1 and TRBJ2-5, the full variable domain is KAGVTQTPRYLIKTRGQQVTLSCSPISGHRSVSWYQQTPGQGLQFLFEYFSETQRNKGNFPGRFSGRQFSNSRSEMNVSTLELGDSALYLCASSLARELTQYFGPGTRLLVL.

This clone was counted a single time. The rearrangement joins TRBV6-2 or TRBV6-3 to TRBJ2-1; 9 positions match TRBD1. Per the germline V gene, CDR1 is MNHEY and CDR2 is SVGEGT. J gave up 7 bases and V 1 base, and 5 bases lay outside the gene matches. The CDR3 runs 15 residues. The chain's CDR3 is CASSYFRDRANEQFF. The CDR3, as DNA: TGTGCCAGCAGTTACTTCCGGGACAGGGCGAATGAGCAGTTCTTC.

V gene TRBV16 combines with J gene TRBJ1-2; 12 bases map to TRBD1. Germline V CDR1 and CDR2: KGHSY, FQNENV. The CDR3 has 17 residues. With 0 bases clipped from V and 8 bases from J, the junction kept 10 bases outside the gene matches. Here the CDR3 reads CASSQSIQGQGARGYTF. The CDR3 coding sequence is TGTGCCAGCAGCCAATCGATTCAGGGACAGGGGGCGCGCGGCTACACCTTC.

The CDR3 reads CSVVHTEAFF. CDR3 sequence (DNA): TGCAGCGTTGTTCACACTGAAGCTTTCTTT. This chain connects TRBV29-1 to TRBJ1-1; no clear D. Trimming took off 4 bases at V and 3 bases at J, with 3 bases between the two ends. CDR3 length: 10 amino acids. The V gene's germline CDR1 is SQVTM and CDR2 ANQGSEA.

This clone was counted a few times. This chain links TRBV6-2 or TRBV6-3 with TRBJ2-6, with 7 bases matching TRBD1. V lost 4 bases to trimming and J lost 1 base; unmatched junction nucleotides: 1. Per germline, CDR1 MNHEY and CDR2 SVGEGT. The CDR3 is made up of 15 amino acids. For the CDR3, the DNA is TGTGCCAGCAGTTGGGACAGTTCTGGGGCCAACGTCCTGACTTTC. Encoded protein: CASSWDSSGANVLTF.

This chain links TRBV9 with TRBJ2-6; TRBD1 matches at 8 bases. Trimming at V came to 0 bases and at J to 1 base, leaving 6 bases not matched to a gene. The CDR3 covers 18 residues. CDR1 SGDLS and CDR2 YYNGEE come from the germline V gene. The CDR3 spells CASSVGTGRSSGANVLTF. CDR3 nucleotides: TGTGCCAGCAGCGTAGGGACAGGGAGAAGTTCTGGGGCCAACGTCCTGACTTTC.

The genes are TRBV15 and TRBJ2-7; 8 positions match TRBD1. The CDR3 has 18 residues. Germline V gene sequence: CDR1 LNHNV, CDR2 YYDKDF (reference sequence). V shed 1 base and J 2 bases; nucleotides not matched to a gene: 13. In nucleotides, the CDR3 is TGTGCCACCAGCAGAGGAGGCCATCGGACAGGGAAGACCTACGAGCAGTACTTC. This translates into CATSRGGHRTGKTYEQYF.

Written as DNA, the CDR3 is TGTGCCAGCAGTTTGGGACAGCCGAATTCACCCCTCCACTTT. It is translated as CASSLGQPNSPLHF. The V and J genes are TRBV6-5 and TRBJ1-6, with TRBD1 matching 7 bases. J gave up 7 bases and V 4 bases, and 4 bases lay outside the gene matches. The CDR3 contains 14 residues. The V gene's germline CDR1 is MNHEY and CDR2 SVGAGI.

The chain carries TRBV19 and TRBJ1-5; D gene unclear. Germline V gene lookup returns CDR1 LNHDA and CDR2 SQIVND (reference sequence). The CDR3 runs to 14 residues. Deletions cut 0 bases from V and 2 bases from J, with 5 bases between. In DNA, the CDR3 is TGTGCCAGTAGTATAGAAGAAGGCAATCAGCCCCAGCATTTT. Translated: CASSIEEGNQPQHF. Using reference TRBV19 and TRBJ1-5 for the parts outside the CDR3, the full variable domain is DGGITQSPKYLFRKEGQNVTLSCEQNLNHDAMYWYRQDPGQGLRLIYYSQIVNDFQKGDIAEGYSVSREKKESFPLTVTSAQKNPTAFYLCASSIEEGNQPQHFGDGTRLSIL.

The CDR3 sequence: CAWRDLGFSGNTIYF. As DNA, the CDR3 is TGTGCCTGGAGGGACCTAGGGTTCTCTGGAAACACCATATATTTT. This chain connects TRBV30 to TRBJ1-3, with D unresolved. The CDR3 length is 15 residues. Germline loops: CDR1 GTSNPN, CDR2 SVGIG (reference sequence). V was cut by 3 bases and J by 0 bases, with 12 bases left in between.

The chain couples TRBV4-3 to TRBJ1-2; unclear D gene. Germline CDR1 reads LGHNA; CDR2 reads YSLEER. The CDR3 runs to 13 residues. V dropped 3 bases and J dropped 2 bases, with 7 bases sitting between them. The CDR3 DNA reads TGCGCCAGCAGCCACTCCGGGAACTATGGCTACACCTTC. Protein sequence: CASSHSGNYGYTF.

This chain joins TRBV19 and TRBJ2-2, with D uncertain. The CDR3 contains 13 residues. Trimming left V 8 bases short and J 5 bases short, with 12 bases between. Germline loops: CDR1 LNHDA, CDR2 SQIVND (reference sequence). The CDR3 sequence is CASCPTQTGELFF. Written as DNA, the CDR3 is TGTGCCAGTTGCCCGACCCAGACCGGGGAGCTGTTTTTT. The full variable domain, rest sourced from reference TRBV19 and TRBJ2-2, is DGGITQSPKYLFRKEGQNVTLSCEQNLNHDAMYWYRQDPGQGLRLIYYSQIVNDFQKGDIAEGYSVSREKKESFPLTVTSAQKNPTAFYLCASCPTQTGELFFGEGSRLTVL.

The chain recombines TRBV7-6 with TRBJ2-2; D possibly uses TRBD1 or TRBD2 (5 bases each). Per the germline V gene, CDR1 is SGHVS and CDR2 is FNYEAQ. V lost 2 bases and J 5 bases, leaving 15 bases between the germline ends. The CDR3 has 16 residues. The CDR3 DNA reads TGTGCCAGCAGCTTAAGAGGGGCTATAGTGACCGGGGAGCTGTTTTTT. It specifies CASSLRGAIVTGELFF.

V and J are TRBV28 and TRBJ2-3; 8 bases align to TRBD1. Germline V gives CDR1 MDHEN, CDR2 SYDVKM. The CDR3 totals 16 residues. J gave up 1 base and V 6 bases, and 9 bases lay outside the gene matches. CDR3 in DNA: TGTGCCAGCAGCCCTAGGGCGGGACAGGGCACAGATACGCAGTATTTT. Protein: CASSPRAGQGTDTQYF.

The J gene is TRBJ1-2, the V gene TRBV7-2; no firm D call. CDR1 is SGHTA, CDR2 FQGNSA, per germline. Trimming shortened V by 1 base and J by 8 bases, and 11 bases separated the two germline ends. The CDR3 extends over 13 amino acids. CDR3 DNA sequence: TGTGCCAGCAGCTTAGAAGGGTTGCGGGGCTACACCTTC. Residues: CASSLEGLRGYTF.

In this sample, this clone turned up once. The V and J genes are TRBV4-3 and TRBJ2-7; 12 positions match TRBD1. V shed 4 bases, J shed 6 bases, and the junction held 4 bases outside the gene matches. CDR1 is LGHNA and CDR2 is YSLEER in the germline V gene. This CDR3 contains 14 residues. Here the CDR3 DNA reads TGCGCCAGCAGCCTCGGGACAGGGGGCCGCGAGCAGTACTTC. Translated, it gives CASSLGTGGREQYF.

A remark on this clone: A junction boundary mismatches the germline segment, possibly from a read error. This chain's CDR3 is CASRLGLASNEQFF. CDR3 DNA sequence: TGCGCCAGCAGATTGGGGCTAGCGAGCAATGAGCAGTTCTTC. The chain joins TRBV5-1 to TRBJ2-1, with a tentative D call TRBD2 (6 bases). The CDR3 consists of 14 residues. Germline V CDR1 and CDR2: SGHRS, YFSETQ.

V and J are TRBV6-5 and TRBJ2-7, with a weak D call TRBD2 (5 bases). The V gene lost 1 base and the J gene lost 6 bases, with 16 bases spanning the gap. The CDR3 covers 15 residues. Germline V lookup: CDR1 MNHEY, CDR2 SVGAGI. DNA of the CDR3: TGTGCCAGCAGTTACTTCCCGGGAAAAACCTCCGAGCAGTACTTC. This encodes CASSYFPGKTSEQYF.

The V gene is TRBV3-1 (or the pseudogene TRBV3-2), the J gene TRBJ2-1; a weak D match, TRBD2 (6 bases). There are 15 residues in the CDR3. Deletions cut 1 base from V and 5 bases from J, with 12 bases between. Germline assignment: CDR1 LGHDT and CDR2 YNNKEL (reference sequence). The CDR3 region has the DNA TGTGCCAGCAGCCAAGTCTTGCTAGCGAACAATGAGCAGTTCTTC. This codes for CASSQVLLANNEQFF.

This chain connects TRBV30 to TRBJ2-7; D could derive from TRBD1 or TRBD2 (5 bases each). The CDR3 totals 14 residues. CDR1 is GTSNPN and CDR2 is SVGIG in the germline V gene (reference sequence). Trimming took off 7 bases at V and 3 bases at J, with 19 bases between the two ends. This chain's CDR3 is CASTDQWGSYEQYF. In nucleotides, the CDR3 is TGTGCCTCCACCGACCAGTGGGGGAGCTACGAGCAGTACTTC.